Each of the 20 T cell receptor beta chains below was sequenced from the same sample in a study of T cell responses to AZD1222 COVID-19 vaccine. The data were produced by immunoSEQ multiplex PCR, yet TCRdb's version contains in-frame clones alone and is incomplete. The table includes about 140,000 clones, roughly 90% detected once. The sequencing used peripheral blood, collected on day 0 of AZD1222 vaccination. The receptors were gathered from an adult in good health.

The V gene is TRBV3-1 (or the pseudogene TRBV3-2), the J gene TRBJ2-1, with 16 positions matching TRBD2. Germline CDR1 and CDR2: LGHDT and YNNKEL (reference sequence). The length of the CDR3 is 18 residues. The junction had 8 bases not matched to a gene; V was cut back by 1 base and J by 8 bases. The CDR3 nucleotides are TGTGCCAGCAGCCAAGTTGGGACTAGCGGGAGGGCATCGTATGAGCAGTTCTTC. It is translated as CASSQVGTSGRASYEQFF.

The gene calls are TRBV11-1 and TRBJ2-7; D perhaps matches TRBD2 (5 bases). The CDR3 length is 15 residues. The germline gives CDR1 SGHAT, CDR2 FQDESV (reference sequence). Trimming pared 5 bases from V and 2 bases from J, leaving 16 bases between. DNA of the CDR3: TGTGCCAGCAGCGAGGGAACGAGATTGGCCTACGAGCAGTACTTC. It encodes CASSEGTRLAYEQYF. The full variable domain, rest sourced from reference TRBV11-1 and TRBJ2-7, is EAEVAQSPRYKITEKSQAVAFWCDPISGHATLYWYRQILGQGPELLVQFQDESVVDDSQLPKDRFSAERLKGVDSTLKIQPAELGDSAMYLCASSEGTRLAYEQYFGPGTRLTVT.

The rearrangement uses TRBV10-3 and TRBJ2-7; 12 nucleotides line up with TRBD1. Trimming removed 6 bases from V and 1 base from J; junction bases left unmatched: 10. CDR3 length: 17 residues. Germline values: CDR1 ENHRY, CDR2 SYGVKD. The chain's CDR3 is CAISGTGGAGGSYEQYF. The CDR3 DNA is TGTGCCATCAGCGGGACAGGGGGCGCGGGGGGATCCTACGAGCAGTACTTC.

This chain joins TRBV11-2 and TRBJ2-4; 10 bases line up with TRBD2. V lost 2 bases, J lost 8 bases, and 6 bases stayed unmatched. The CDR3 has 15 amino acids. Germline-derived CDR1 and CDR2 are SGHAT and FQNNGV. CDR3 protein: CASSLIGTSGDIQYF. The CDR3 bases are TGTGCCAGCAGCTTAATAGGTACTAGCGGGGACATTCAGTACTTC.

This chain connects TRBV4-1 to TRBJ2-1; no definite D call. V was shortened by 2 bases and J by 2 bases, with 16 bases between the two germline ends. Looked up from germline, CDR1 is MGHRA and CDR2 is YSYEKL. The CDR3 extends over 17 amino acids. For the CDR3, the DNA is TGCGCCAGCAGCCAATTCCACTTAGCTAGAACCTACAATGAGCAGTTCTTC. It codes for CASSQFHLARTYNEQFF.

V usage is TRBV6-5 and J usage is TRBJ2-3, with D hard to call. Per the germline V gene, CDR1 is MNHEY and CDR2 is SVGAGI. V lost 5 bases and J lost 3, with 9 bases in between. This CDR3 is 13 amino acids long. CDR3 amino acids: CASSPVGTDTQYF. As DNA, the CDR3 is TGTGCCAGCAGTCCCGTGGGGACAGATACGCAGTATTTT.

This chain uses TRBV4-1 with TRBJ2-7; D remains unclear. Trimming took off 1 base at V and 4 bases at J, with 14 bases between the two ends. CDR1 MGHRA and CDR2 YSYEKL come from the germline V gene. This CDR3 comprises 15 residues. The CDR3 region is CASSQGTERNYEQYF. As DNA, the CDR3 is TGCGCCAGCAGCCAAGGGACGGAGAGGAATTACGAGCAGTACTTC.

The chain links TRBV11-3 to TRBJ2-3; tentatively, D is TRBD2 (5 bases). This CDR3 contains 17 residues. The V and J ends lost 1 base and 4 bases respectively, with 18 bases between them. Per germline, CDR1 SGHNT and CDR2 YENEEA. CDR3: CASSLVRGSGSADTQYF. For the CDR3, the DNA is TGTGCCAGCAGCTTAGTCCGTGGGTCGGGGAGCGCAGATACGCAGTATTTT. Complete variable domain (other parts from reference TRBV11-3 and TRBJ2-3): EAGVVQSPRYKIIEKKQPVAFWCNPISGHNTLYWYLQNLGQGPELLIRYENEEAVDDSQLPKDRFSAERLKGVDSTLKIQPAELGDSAVYLCASSLVRGSGSADTQYFGPGTRLTVL.

This chain connects TRBV6-5 to TRBJ1-2; D not certain. The CDR3 totals 12 residues. V was pared by 5 bases and J by 0 bases, with 4 bases between. Germline-derived CDR1 and CDR2 are MNHEY and SVGAGI. The chain's CDR3 is CASSTPNYGYTF. The CDR3 DNA follows: TGTGCCAGCAGTACACCTAACTATGGCTACACCTTC.

The chain employs TRBV5-6 and TRBJ2-7, with 8 positions matching TRBD1. This CDR3 has 13 residues. The V gene end was trimmed by 1 base and the J gene end by 5 bases; junction bases not matched to a gene: 2. Germline CDR1 is SGHDT and CDR2 is YYEEEE. The CDR3 sequence: CASSLWTGNEQYF. In DNA form, the CDR3 reads TGTGCCAGCAGCTTGTGGACAGGGAACGAGCAGTACTTC.

The chain combines TRBV9 with TRBJ2-5; 7 bases map to TRBD1. Germline CDR1 reads SGDLS; CDR2 reads YYNGEE. This CDR3 has 13 residues. Germline trimming cut 4 bases from V and 1 base from J; bases unmatched to any gene: 1. In nucleotides, the CDR3 is TGTGCCAGCAGCTGGGACAGCCAAGAGACCCAGTACTTC. As protein: CASSWDSQETQYF.

This chain uses TRBV5-1 with TRBJ1-4; D is possibly TRBD1 (5 bases). The germline V gene encodes CDR1 SGHRS and CDR2 YFSETQ. V was clipped by 7 bases and J by 6 bases, with 10 bases between them. The CDR3 spans 12 residues. In DNA, the CDR3 is TGCGCCAGCCGGGACGTAGATGAAAAACTGTTTTTT. As protein: CASRDVDEKLFF. Together with reference TRBV5-1 and TRBJ1-4, the CDR3 gives the full variable domain: KAGVTQTPRYLIKTRGQQVTLSCSPISGHRSVSWYQQTPGQGLQFLFEYFSETQRNKGNFPGRFSGRQFSNSRSEMNVSTLELGDSALYLCASRDVDEKLFFGSGTQLSVL.

Comments on this clone: Other DNA sequences within the sample encode an identical CDR3. The chain links TRBV19 to TRBJ2-1; D may match TRBD1 or TRBD2 (5 bases each). The CDR3 length is 13 residues. V was pared by 5 bases and J by 6 bases, with 11 bases between. The germline CDR1 and CDR2 sequences are LNHDA and SQIVND (reference sequence). CDR3 in amino acids: CASSPGTPNEQFF. The DNA for the CDR3 is TGTGCCAGTAGTCCCGGGACCCCCAATGAGCAGTTCTTC.

This chain joins TRBV7-3 and TRBJ2-1; D unclear. There are 14 residues in the CDR3. Germline V gene sequence: CDR1 SGHTA, CDR2 FQGTGA. Trimming stripped 6 bases from V and 5 bases from J, with 14 bases between. CDR3 protein: CASSPFLSHNEQFF. CDR3 coding DNA: TGTGCCAGCAGTCCCTTTCTATCCCACAATGAGCAGTTCTTC. Full variable domain (missing parts from reference TRBV7-3 and TRBJ2-1): GAGVSQTPSNKVTEKGKYVELRCDPISGHTALYWYRQSLGQGPEFLIYFQGTGAADDSGLPNDRFFAVRPEGSVSTLKIQRTERGDSAVYLCASSPFLSHNEQFFGPGTRLTVL.

Details on this clone: The junction differs from germline at one of its ends, possibly a read error. The chain couples TRBV19 to TRBJ2-1, with TRBD2 identical over 9 bases. CDR3 size: 15 residues. Per the germline V gene, CDR1 is LNHDA and CDR2 is SQIVND (reference sequence). Here the CDR3 reads CASSWGTSSHNEQFF. CDR3 coding DNA: TGTGCCAGTAGTTGGGGGACTAGCTCCCACAATGAGCAGTTCTTC. Full variable domain (outside the CDR3, taken from reference TRBV19 and TRBJ2-1): DGGITQSPKYLFRKEGQNVTLSCEQNLNHDAMYWYRQDPGQGLRLIYYSQIVNDFQKGDIAEGYSVSREKKESFPLTVTSAQKNPTAFYLCASSWGTSSHNEQFFGPGTRLTVL.

J is TRBJ2-3 and V is TRBV19; 15 nucleotides line up with TRBD2. The CDR3 runs to 17 residues. From germline, CDR1 is LNHDA and CDR2 SQIVND (reference sequence). After removal of 7 bases from V and 4 bases from J, the junction contained 9 bases not matched to a gene. CDR3 sequence (DNA): TGTGCCAGTACCGTCGGACTAGCGGGAGGGGTCCCAGATACGCAGTATTTT. As protein: CASTVGLAGGVPDTQYF.

The chain is built from TRBV12-3 or TRBV12-4 and TRBJ2-3, with unresolved D. V shed 3 bases and J shed 6 bases, with 4 bases lying between them. The CDR3 is 11 residues long. The CDR3 reads CASSFGDTQYF. The CDR3 bases are TGTGCCAGCAGTTTCGGGGATACGCAGTATTTT.

In this sample, this clone turned up once. The rearrangement joins TRBV10-3 to TRBJ2-5, with D perhaps matching TRBD2 (5 bases). Trimming cost V 2 bases and J 1 base, with 11 bases left between them. This CDR3 contains 15 residues. Germline CDR1 ENHRY, CDR2 SYGVKD. DNA of the CDR3: TGTGCCATCAGTGAGCGGGGATCGTTCCAAGAGACCCAGTACTTC. Protein product: CAISERGSFQETQYF.

J is TRBJ2-1 and V is TRBV7-2; tentatively, D is TRBD2 (6 bases). Trimming cost V 2 bases and J 10 bases, with 12 bases left between them. CDR3 size: 13 residues. Germline loops: CDR1 SGHTA, CDR2 FQGNSA. The CDR3 region has the DNA TGTGCCAGCAGCTTAAGCGGGCTGGCGGAGCAGTTCTTC. Protein sequence: CASSLSGLAEQFF.

The chain joins TRBV2 to TRBJ1-2; TRBD1 agrees at 8 bases. Germline V gives CDR1 SNHLY, CDR2 FYNNEI. The CDR3 spans 13 residues. V lost 8 bases, J lost 4 bases, and 6 bases stayed unmatched. In nucleotides, the CDR3 is TGTGCCAGCGGACAGGGAGGGAGCTATGGCTACACCTTC. Protein: CASGQGGSYGYTF.